Listed below are T cell receptor beta chains from one sample, sequenced in a study of shared clonotypes between healthy human individuals. TCRdb's table, derived via immunoSEQ multiplex PCR, lists solely in-frame clones and lacks some. The profile shows roughly 2.5 million clones, just over 90% of them singletons. The sample was naive CD4+ T cells sorted from blood. Receptors were obtained from a man in his late teens or twenties in good health. The CDR3 runs from the conserved cysteine through the conserved F or W. A D gene is named only where the DNA matches it firmly. Size is omitted from some rows. Given values are once, few, many or a class for expanded clones.

>-|TRBV18|-|TRBJ2-6
CASSSGLGANVLTF
TGTGCCAGCAGTTCTGGGTTGGGGGCCAACGTCCTGACTTTC
>-|TRBV18|TRBD1|TRBJ1-6
CASSPEQGVGSPLHF
TGTGCCAGCTCACCCGAACAGGGGGTGGGTTCACCCCTCCACTTT
>-|TRBV15|-|TRBJ2-7
CATSRDRASYEQYF
TGTGCCACCAGCAGAGATCGGGCCTCCTACGAGCAGTACTTC
>-|TRBV29-1|-|TRBJ1-1
CSVARKMNTEAFF
TGCAGCGTTGCCCGGAAAATGAACACTGAAGCTTTCTTT
>-|TRBV12-5|TRBD1|TRBJ2-1
CASGLVVTGPFSSYNEQFF
TGTGCTAGTGGTTTGGTAGTGACAGGGCCCTTCAGCTCCTACAATGAGCAGTTCTTC
>few|TRBV27|-|TRBJ1-5
CASLLHQPQHF
TGTGCCTCCCTATTGCATCAGCCCCAGCATTTT
>-|TRBV6-5|-|TRBJ2-1
CASSYSGTLGNEQFF
TGTGCCAGCAGTTATTCCGGGACCCTCGGCAATGAGCAGTTCTTC
>once|TRBV5-4|TRBD2|TRBJ2-2
CASSWTSGNTGELFF
TGTGCCAGCAGTTGGACTAGCGGAAACACCGGGGAGCTGTTTTTT
>-|TRBV19|TRBD2|TRBJ2-2
CASSIDQGRTSDNTGELFF
TGTGCCAGTAGTATAGATCAAGGAAGGACTAGCGATAACACCGGGGAGCTGTTTTTT
>-|TRBV6-5|-|TRBJ2-7
CASTQGQEQYF
TGTGCCAGCACCCAAGGACAGGAGCAGTACTTC
>-|TRBV15|TRBD2|TRBJ2-1
CATSRLAGKNNEQFF
TGTGCCACCAGCAGGCTAGCGGGGAAAAACAATGAGCAGTTCTTC
>-|TRBV21-1|-|TRBJ2-2
CASSKAVQEGPGELFF
TGTGCCAGCAGCAAAGCGGTACAGGAAGGGCCCGGGGAGCTGTTTTTT
>-|TRBV12-5|TRBD1|TRBJ1-1
CASGLGTVLNTEAFF
TGTGCTAGTGGTCTGGGGACAGTACTGAACACTGAAGCTTTCTTT
>-|TRBV13|-|TRBJ2-7
CASSLTAPNEQYF
TGTGCCAGCAGCTTAACGGCGCCGAACGAGCAGTACTTC